A selection of T cell receptor beta chains follows, all from one sample in a study of blood T cell repertoires in COVID-19. TCRdb's copy holds only in-frame clones and misses some; the assay was immunoSEQ multiplex PCR. The sample shows roughly 80,000 clones, roughly 88% of them seen only once. Material: peripheral blood. Source of these receptors: a man in his fifties with active COVID-19. Both conserved end residues are part of each CDR3. Each record gives: V gene, clone size, J gene, D gene, CDR3 DNA, CDR3 protein. D genes are given only for firm matches. Size values are once, few and many counts, or a class for expanded clones, and some rows have none.

V gene: TRBV4-3
clone size: -
J gene: TRBJ1-1
D gene: TRBD1
CDR3 DNA: TGCGCCAGCAGCCAATCAGGGGGCGCGTTGAAAGCTTTCTTT
CDR3 protein: CASSQSGGALKAFF

V gene: TRBV29-1
clone size: once
J gene: TRBJ1-1
D gene: TRBD1
CDR3 DNA: TGCAGCGTCAATAGGGGGCGGAACACTGAAGCTTTCTTT
CDR3 protein: CSVNRGRNTEAFF

V gene: TRBV7-2
clone size: -
J gene: TRBJ1-2
D gene: TRBD1
CDR3 DNA: TGTGCCAGCAGCTCTTCAGGGGGCGGGGCCTATGGCTACACCTTC
CDR3 protein: CASSSSGGGAYGYTF

V gene: TRBV7-2
clone size: -
J gene: TRBJ2-7
D gene: TRBD1
CDR3 DNA: TGTGCCAGCAGCTTAGGGGACAGGGTCTACGAGCAGTACTTC
CDR3 protein: CASSLGDRVYEQYF

V gene: TRBV2
clone size: -
J gene: TRBJ1-2
D gene: -
CDR3 DNA: TGTGCCAGCACGCCAACGGACTATGGCTACACCTTC
CDR3 protein: CASTPTDYGYTF

V gene: TRBV23-1
clone size: -
J gene: TRBJ2-6
D gene: TRBD1
CDR3 DNA: TGCGCCAGCAGTCAATCGACAGGGGGCGCGAGGACTGGGGCCAACGTCCTGACTTTC
CDR3 protein: CASSQSTGGARTGANVLTF

V gene: TRBV4-1
clone size: -
J gene: TRBJ2-5
D gene: -
CDR3 DNA: TGCGCCAGCAGCCCTGAGGGGGTAGAGACCCAGTACTTC
CDR3 protein: CASSPEGVETQYF

V gene: TRBV11-3
clone size: -
J gene: TRBJ2-7
D gene: -
CDR3 DNA: TGTGCCAGCAGCCGCCTTGGAGGGCAAGGCGAGCAGTACTTC
CDR3 protein: CASSRLGGQGEQYF

V gene: TRBV3-1/TRBV3-2
clone size: -
J gene: TRBJ1-1
D gene: -
CDR3 DNA: TGTGCCAGCAGCCAAGTTACGGGAAGGGCTTTCTTT
CDR3 protein: CASSQVTGRAFF

V gene: TRBV14
clone size: -
J gene: TRBJ2-1
D gene: TRBD2
CDR3 DNA: TGTGCCAGCAGCCAAGCTGTGGTAGCGGGCTCCAATGAGCAGTTCTTC
CDR3 protein: CASSQAVVAGSNEQFF

V gene: TRBV7-2
clone size: -
J gene: TRBJ2-7
D gene: -
CDR3 DNA: TGTGCCAGCAGCTTGGTGCCAGGGGTCGACTACGAGCAGTACTTC
CDR3 protein: CASSLVPGVDYEQYF

V gene: TRBV5-5
clone size: -
J gene: TRBJ2-6
D gene: TRBD1
CDR3 DNA: TGTGCCAGCGACAGGGCGTCAGTTTCCTCTGGGGCCAACGTCCTGACTTTC
CDR3 protein: CASDRASVSSGANVLTF

V gene: TRBV3-1/TRBV3-2
clone size: once
J gene: TRBJ1-2
D gene: -
CDR3 DNA: TGTGCCAGCAGCCTCGCAACCACAGGAGCAAATGGCTACACCTTC
CDR3 protein: CASSLATTGANGYTF

V gene: TRBV11-2
clone size: -
J gene: TRBJ2-7
D gene: -
CDR3 DNA: TGTGCCAGCAGCGTTGGACAGGCGGGGAACGGCTACGAGCAGTACTTC
CDR3 protein: CASSVGQAGNGYEQYF

V gene: TRBV2
clone size: -
J gene: TRBJ2-1
D gene: TRBD2
CDR3 DNA: TGTGCCAGCAGTGCGACTAGCGGGGCCTACAATGAGCAGTTCTTC
CDR3 protein: CASSATSGAYNEQFF

V gene: TRBV5-1
clone size: -
J gene: TRBJ2-7
D gene: TRBD1
CDR3 DNA: TGCGCCAGCAGCTTGGCCGACAGGGCCTCCTACGAGCAGTACTTC
CDR3 protein: CASSLADRASYEQYF

V gene: TRBV5-5
clone size: -
J gene: TRBJ1-5
D gene: TRBD1
CDR3 DNA: TGTGCCAGCAGCTTGACAGGGGGAAATCAGCCCCAGCATTTT
CDR3 protein: CASSLTGGNQPQHF

V gene: TRBV6-2/TRBV6-3
clone size: -
J gene: TRBJ2-7
D gene: TRBD1
CDR3 DNA: TGTGCCAGCAGTGACGCCGGGACAGGGGGCTACGAGCAGTACTTC
CDR3 protein: CASSDAGTGGYEQYF

V gene: TRBV7-9
clone size: -
J gene: TRBJ2-3
D gene: -
CDR3 DNA: TGTGCCAGCAGCTTGGCTAGTTCAGATACGCAGTATTTT
CDR3 protein: CASSLASSDTQYF